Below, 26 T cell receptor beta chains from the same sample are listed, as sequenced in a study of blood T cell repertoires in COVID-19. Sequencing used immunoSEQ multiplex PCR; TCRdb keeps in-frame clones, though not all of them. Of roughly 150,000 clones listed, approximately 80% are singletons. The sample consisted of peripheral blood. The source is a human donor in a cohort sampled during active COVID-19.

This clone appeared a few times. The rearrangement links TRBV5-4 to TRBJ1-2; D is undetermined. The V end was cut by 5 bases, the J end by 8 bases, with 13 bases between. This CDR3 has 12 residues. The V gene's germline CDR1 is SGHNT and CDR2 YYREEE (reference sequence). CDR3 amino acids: CASRPQDGGYTF. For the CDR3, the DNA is TGTGCCAGCAGACCCCAGGATGGGGGCTACACCTTC. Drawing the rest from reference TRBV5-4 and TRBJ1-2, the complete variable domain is ETGVTQSPTHLIKTRGQQVTLRCSSQSGHNTVSWYQQALGQGPQFIFQYYREEENGRGNFPPRFSGLQFPNYSSELNVNALELDDSALYLCASRPQDGGYTFGSGTRLTVV.

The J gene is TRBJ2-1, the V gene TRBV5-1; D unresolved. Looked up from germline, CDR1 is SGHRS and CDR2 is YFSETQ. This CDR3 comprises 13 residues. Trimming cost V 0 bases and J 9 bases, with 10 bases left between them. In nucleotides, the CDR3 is TGCGCCAGCAGCTTGGTGATAGGCGGTGAGCAGTTCTTC. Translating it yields CASSLVIGGEQFF.

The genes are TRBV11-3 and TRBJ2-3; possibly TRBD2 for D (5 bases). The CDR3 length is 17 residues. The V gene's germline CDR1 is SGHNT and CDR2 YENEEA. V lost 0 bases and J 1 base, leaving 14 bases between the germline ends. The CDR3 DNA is TGTGCCAGCAGCTTAGATGGAGGAGGAAGGGGCACAGATACGCAGTATTTT. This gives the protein CASSLDGGGRGTDTQYF.

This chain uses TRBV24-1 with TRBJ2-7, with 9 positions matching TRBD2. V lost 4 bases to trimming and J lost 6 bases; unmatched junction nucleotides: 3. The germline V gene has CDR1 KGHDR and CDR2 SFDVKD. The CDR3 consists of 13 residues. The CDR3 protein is CATSEASGTEQYF. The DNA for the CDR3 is TGTGCCACCAGTGAGGCTAGCGGGACCGAGCAGTACTTC.

DNA of the CDR3: TGTGCCAGCAGAGGGACCGGACAGGTGAACTATGGCTACACCTTC. Translating gives CASRGTGQVNYGYTF. The chain links TRBV6-5 to TRBJ1-2; 7 bases match TRBD1. The V and J ends lost 6 bases and 2 bases, in that order; junction bases with no gene match: 9. Per the germline V gene, CDR1 is MNHEY and CDR2 is SVGAGI. The CDR3 length is 15 residues.

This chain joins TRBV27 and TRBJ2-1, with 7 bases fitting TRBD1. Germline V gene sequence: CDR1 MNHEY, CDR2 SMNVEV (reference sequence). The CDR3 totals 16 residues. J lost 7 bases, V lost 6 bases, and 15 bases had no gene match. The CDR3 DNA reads TGTGCCAGCAGCAATTTAGGAGAGGGGGCGCGGAATGAGCAGTTCTTC. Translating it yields CASSNLGEGARNEQFF.

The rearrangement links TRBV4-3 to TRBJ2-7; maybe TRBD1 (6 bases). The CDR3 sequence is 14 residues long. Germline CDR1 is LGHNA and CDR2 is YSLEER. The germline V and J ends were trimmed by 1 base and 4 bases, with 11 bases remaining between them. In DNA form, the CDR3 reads TGCGCCAGCAGCCAAGCTTTGACAGGTTACGAGCAGTACTTC. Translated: CASSQALTGYEQYF.

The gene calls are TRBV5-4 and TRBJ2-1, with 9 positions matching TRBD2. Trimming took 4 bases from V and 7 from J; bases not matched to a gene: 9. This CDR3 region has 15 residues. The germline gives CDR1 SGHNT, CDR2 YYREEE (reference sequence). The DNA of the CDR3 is TGTGCCAGCAGCGTTTTAGCGGGAGTGAGGAATGAGCAGTTCTTC. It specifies CASSVLAGVRNEQFF.

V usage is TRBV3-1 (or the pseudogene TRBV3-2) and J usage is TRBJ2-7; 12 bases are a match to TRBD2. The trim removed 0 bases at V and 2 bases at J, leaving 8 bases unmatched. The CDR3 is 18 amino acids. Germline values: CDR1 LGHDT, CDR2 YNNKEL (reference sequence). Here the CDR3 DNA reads TGTGCCAGCAGCCAAGACCAGGGACTAGCGGGTAGAGCCTACGAGCAGTACTTC. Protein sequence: CASSQDQGLAGRAYEQYF.

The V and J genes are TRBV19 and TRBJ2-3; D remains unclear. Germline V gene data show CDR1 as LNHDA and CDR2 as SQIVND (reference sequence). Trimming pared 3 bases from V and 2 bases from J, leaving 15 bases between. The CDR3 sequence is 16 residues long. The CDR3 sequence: CASSISSPSYTDTQYF. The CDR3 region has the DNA TGTGCCAGTAGTATCTCATCCCCCAGTTACACAGATACGCAGTATTTT.

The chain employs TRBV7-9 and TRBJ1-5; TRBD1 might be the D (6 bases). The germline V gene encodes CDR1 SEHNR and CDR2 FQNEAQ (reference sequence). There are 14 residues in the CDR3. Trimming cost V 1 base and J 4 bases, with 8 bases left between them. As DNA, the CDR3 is TGTGCCAGCAGCTTAGGGACAGAGAATCAGCCCCAGCATTTT. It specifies CASSLGTENQPQHF.

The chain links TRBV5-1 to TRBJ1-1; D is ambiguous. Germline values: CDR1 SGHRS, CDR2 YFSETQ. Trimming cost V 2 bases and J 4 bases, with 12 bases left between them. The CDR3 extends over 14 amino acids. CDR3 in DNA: TGCGCCAGCAGCTTATCCGGGGTTGTCACTGAAGCTTTCTTT. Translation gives CASSLSGVVTEAFF.

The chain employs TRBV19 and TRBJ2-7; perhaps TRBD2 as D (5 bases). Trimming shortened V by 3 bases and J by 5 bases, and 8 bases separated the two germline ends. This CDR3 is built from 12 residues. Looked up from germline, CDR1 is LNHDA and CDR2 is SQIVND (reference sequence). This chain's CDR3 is CASSIEGNEQYF. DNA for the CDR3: TGTGCCAGTAGTATTGAGGGAAACGAGCAGTACTTC. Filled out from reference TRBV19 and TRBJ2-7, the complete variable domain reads DGGITQSPKYLFRKEGQNVTLSCEQNLNHDAMYWYRQDPGQGLRLIYYSQIVNDFQKGDIAEGYSVSREKKESFPLTVTSAQKNPTAFYLCASSIEGNEQYFGPGTRLTVT.

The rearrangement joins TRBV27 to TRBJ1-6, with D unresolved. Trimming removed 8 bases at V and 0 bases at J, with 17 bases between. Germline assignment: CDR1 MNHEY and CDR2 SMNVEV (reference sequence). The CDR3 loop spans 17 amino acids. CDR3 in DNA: TGTGCCAGCGCTGGGAGGCTTACTAGCTCCTATAATTCACCCCTCCACTTT. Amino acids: CASAGRLTSSYNSPLHF.

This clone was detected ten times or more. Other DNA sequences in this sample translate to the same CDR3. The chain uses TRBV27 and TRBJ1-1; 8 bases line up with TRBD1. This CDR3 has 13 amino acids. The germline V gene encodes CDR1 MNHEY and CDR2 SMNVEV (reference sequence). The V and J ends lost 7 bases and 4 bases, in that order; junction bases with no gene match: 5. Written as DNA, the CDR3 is TGTGCCAGCAAGGACAGGGCACGCACTGAAGCTTTCTTT. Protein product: CASKDRARTEAFF.

CDR3 amino acids: CASSGQGTGELFF. The CDR3, as DNA: TGTGCCAGCTCAGGACAGGGGACCGGGGAGCTGTTTTTT. The J gene is TRBJ2-2, the V gene TRBV18, with TRBD1 matching over 9 bases. Germline loops: CDR1 KGHSH, CDR2 LQKENI. This CDR3 has 13 residues. J was trimmed by 5 bases and V by 5 bases; bases with no gene match: 0.

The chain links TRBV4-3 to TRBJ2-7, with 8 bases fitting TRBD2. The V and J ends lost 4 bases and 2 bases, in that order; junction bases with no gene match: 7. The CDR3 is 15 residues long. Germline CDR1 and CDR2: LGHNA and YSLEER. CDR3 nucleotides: TGCGCCAGCAGCCCCCGGGGAGCGGGAGCCTACGAGCAGTACTTC. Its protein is CASSPRGAGAYEQYF.

The CDR3 DNA reads TGTGCCAGCAGCTTAGAGGGCGCGGGGGACTACGAGCAGTACTTC. Amino acid sequence: CASSLEGAGDYEQYF. This chain joins TRBV13 and TRBJ2-7, with 7 bases lining up with TRBD2. Trimming cost V 1 base and J 3 bases; bases outside gene matches: 6. Germline V lookup: CDR1 PRHDT, CDR2 FYEKMQ (reference sequence). This CDR3 region has 15 residues.

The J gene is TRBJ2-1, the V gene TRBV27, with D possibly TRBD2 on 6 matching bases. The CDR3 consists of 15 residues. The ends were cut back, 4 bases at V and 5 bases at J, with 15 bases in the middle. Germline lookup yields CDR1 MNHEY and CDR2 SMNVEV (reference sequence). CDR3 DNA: TGTGCCAGCAGTTCAAGGGACTCCATCCACAATGAGCAGTTCTTC. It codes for CASSSRDSIHNEQFF.

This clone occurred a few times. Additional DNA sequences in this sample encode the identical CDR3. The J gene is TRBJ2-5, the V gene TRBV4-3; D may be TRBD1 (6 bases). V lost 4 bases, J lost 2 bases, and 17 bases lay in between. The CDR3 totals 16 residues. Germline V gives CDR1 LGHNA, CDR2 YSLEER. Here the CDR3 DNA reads TGCGCCAGCAGCCGAAGTCTACAGGGTCAACAAGAGACCCAGTACTTC. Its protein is CASSRSLQGQQETQYF.

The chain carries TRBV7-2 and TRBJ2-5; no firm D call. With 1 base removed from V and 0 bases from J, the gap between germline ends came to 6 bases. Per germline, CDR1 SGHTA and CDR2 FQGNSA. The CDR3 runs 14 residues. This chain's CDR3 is CASSLVVNQETQYF. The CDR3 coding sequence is TGTGCCAGCAGCTTAGTTGTAAACCAAGAGACCCAGTACTTC.

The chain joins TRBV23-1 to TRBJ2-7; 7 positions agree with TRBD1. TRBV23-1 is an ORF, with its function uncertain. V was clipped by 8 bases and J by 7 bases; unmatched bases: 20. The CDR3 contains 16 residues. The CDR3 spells CASLSPHRGPIREQYF. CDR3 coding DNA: TGCGCCAGCCTCTCGCCCCACAGGGGCCCGATTCGGGAGCAGTACTTC.

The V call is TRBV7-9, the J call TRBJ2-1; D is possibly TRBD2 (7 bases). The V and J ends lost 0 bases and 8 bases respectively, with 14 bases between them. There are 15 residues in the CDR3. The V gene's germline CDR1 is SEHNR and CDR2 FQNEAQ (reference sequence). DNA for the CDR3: TGTGCCAGCAGCTTAGCAAGGGGGAGGGAATATGAGCAGTTCTTC. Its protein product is CASSLARGREYEQFF.

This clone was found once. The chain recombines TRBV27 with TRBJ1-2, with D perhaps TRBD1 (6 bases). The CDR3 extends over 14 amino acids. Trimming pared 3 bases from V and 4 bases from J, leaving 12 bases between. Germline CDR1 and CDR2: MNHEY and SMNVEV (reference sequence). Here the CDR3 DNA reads TGTGCCAGCAGTTTCATCGGGGACACCTATGGCTACACCTTC. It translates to CASSFIGDTYGYTF.

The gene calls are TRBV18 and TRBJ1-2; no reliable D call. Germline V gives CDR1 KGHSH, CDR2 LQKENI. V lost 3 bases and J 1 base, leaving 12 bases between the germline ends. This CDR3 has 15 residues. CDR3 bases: TGTGCCAGCTCACCCTGGCAGGTCCTTAACTATGGCTACACCTTC. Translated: CASSPWQVLNYGYTF. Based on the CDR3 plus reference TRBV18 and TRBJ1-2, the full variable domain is NAGVMQNPRHLVRRRGQEARLRCSPMKGHSHVYWYRQLPEEGLKFMVYLQKENIIDESGMPKERFSAEFPKEGPSILRIQQVVRGDSAAYFCASSPWQVLNYGYTFGSGTRLTVV.

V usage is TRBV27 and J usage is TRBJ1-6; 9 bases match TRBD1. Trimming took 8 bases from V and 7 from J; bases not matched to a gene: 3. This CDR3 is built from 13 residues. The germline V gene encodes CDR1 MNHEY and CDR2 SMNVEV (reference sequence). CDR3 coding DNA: TGTGCCAGCCACGGACAGGGGAATTCACCCCTCCACTTT. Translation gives CASHGQGNSPLHF.